Listed below are T cell receptor beta chains from one sample, sequenced in a study of CD8+CD57+ T cells in acquired aplastic anemia. TCRdb re-derived calls from the reads in MiXCR, one entry per CDR3 protein. The table lists 35,000 to 45,000 distinct CDR3 sequences, 65% to 70% of them singletons. Sequencing was done on a sample of sorted CD4+, CD8+, or CD8+CD57+ T cells (not recorded which) from PBMCs. Every receptor here comes from a human donor in good health, serving as a control. CDR3s include the opening cysteine and the closing phenylalanine or tryptophan. Each record gives: J gene, V gene, CDR3 protein.

J: TRBJ2-3; V: TRBV10-3; CDR3: CAISGRLSGASTDTQYF
J: TRBJ1-1; V: TRBV2; CDR3: CASRTEKNTEAFF
J: TRBJ2-3; V: TRBV15; CDR3: CATSRATGGNTQYF
J: TRBJ2-2; V: TRBV9; CDR3: CASSQRPGELFF
J: TRBJ2-1; V: TRBV7-3; CDR3: CASSLAAGYNEQFF
J: TRBJ1-2; V: TRBV2; CDR3: CASSEAGEGYYGYTF
J: TRBJ2-5; V: TRBV25-1; CDR3: CASSDPTSVETQYF
J: TRBJ2-7; V: TRBV13; CDR3: CASRKQGALYEQYF
J: TRBJ2-5; V: TRBV7-2; CDR3: CASSTWSGTSSVGETQYF
J: TRBJ1-2; V: TRBV7-8; CDR3: CASSIPGQGMSYGYTF
J: TRBJ2-7; V: TRBV2; CDR3: CASHIRTGNYDREQYF